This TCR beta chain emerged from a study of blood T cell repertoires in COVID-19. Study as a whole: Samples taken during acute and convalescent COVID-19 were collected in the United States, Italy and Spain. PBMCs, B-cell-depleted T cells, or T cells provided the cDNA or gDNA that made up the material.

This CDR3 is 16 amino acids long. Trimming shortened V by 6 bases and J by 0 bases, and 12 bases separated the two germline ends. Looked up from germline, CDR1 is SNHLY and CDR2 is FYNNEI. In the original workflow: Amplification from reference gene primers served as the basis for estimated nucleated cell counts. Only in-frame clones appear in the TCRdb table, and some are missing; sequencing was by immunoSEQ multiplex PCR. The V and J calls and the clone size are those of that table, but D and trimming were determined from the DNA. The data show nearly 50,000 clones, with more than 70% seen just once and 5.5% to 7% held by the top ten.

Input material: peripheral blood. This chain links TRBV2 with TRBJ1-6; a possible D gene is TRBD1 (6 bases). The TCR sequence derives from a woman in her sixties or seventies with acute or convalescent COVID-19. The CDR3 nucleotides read TGTGCCAGCAGCGGACAGAGGAGCTCCTATAATTCACCCCTCCACTTT. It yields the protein CASSGQRSSYNSPLHF.